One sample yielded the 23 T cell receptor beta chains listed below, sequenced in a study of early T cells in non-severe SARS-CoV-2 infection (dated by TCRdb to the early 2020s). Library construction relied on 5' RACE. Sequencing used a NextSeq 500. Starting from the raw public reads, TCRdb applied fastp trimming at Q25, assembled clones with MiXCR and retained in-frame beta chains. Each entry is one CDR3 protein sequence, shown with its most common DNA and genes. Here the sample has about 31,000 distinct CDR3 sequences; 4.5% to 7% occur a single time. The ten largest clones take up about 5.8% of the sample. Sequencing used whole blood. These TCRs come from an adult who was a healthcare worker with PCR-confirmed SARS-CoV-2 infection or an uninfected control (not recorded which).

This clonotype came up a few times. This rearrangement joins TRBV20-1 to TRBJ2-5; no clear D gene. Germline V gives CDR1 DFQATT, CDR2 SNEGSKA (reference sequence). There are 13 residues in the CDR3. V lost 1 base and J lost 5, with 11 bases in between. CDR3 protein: CSARVPPGETQYF. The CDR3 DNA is TGCAGTGCTAGAGTACCCCCCGGGGAGACCCAGTACTTC.

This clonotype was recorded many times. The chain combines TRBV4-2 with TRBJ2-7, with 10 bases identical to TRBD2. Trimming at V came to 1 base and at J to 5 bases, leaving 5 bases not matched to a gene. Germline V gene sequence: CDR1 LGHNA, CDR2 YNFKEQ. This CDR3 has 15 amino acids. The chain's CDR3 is CASSQGTSGFDEQYF. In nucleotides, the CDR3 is TGTGCCAGCAGCCAAGGGACTAGCGGATTCGACGAGCAGTACTTC.

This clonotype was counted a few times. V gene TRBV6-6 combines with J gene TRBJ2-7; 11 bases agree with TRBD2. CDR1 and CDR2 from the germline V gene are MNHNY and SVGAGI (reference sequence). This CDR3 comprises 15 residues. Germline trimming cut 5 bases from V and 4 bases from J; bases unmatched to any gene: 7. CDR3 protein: CASSATSGSGYEQYF. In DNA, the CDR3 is TGTGCCAGCAGTGCCACTAGCGGGAGTGGTTACGAGCAGTACTTC.

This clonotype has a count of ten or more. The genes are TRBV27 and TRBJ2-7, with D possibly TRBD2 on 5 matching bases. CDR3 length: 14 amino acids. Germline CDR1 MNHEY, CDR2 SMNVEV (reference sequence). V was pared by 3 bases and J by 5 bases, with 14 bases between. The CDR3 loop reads CASSLRPGSDEQYF. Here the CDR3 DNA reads TGTGCCAGCAGTTTGCGACCGGGGTCCGACGAGCAGTACTTC.

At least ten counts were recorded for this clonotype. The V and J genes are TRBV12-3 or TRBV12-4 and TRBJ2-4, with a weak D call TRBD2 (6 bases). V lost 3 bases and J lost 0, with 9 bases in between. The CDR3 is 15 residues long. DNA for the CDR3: TGTGCCAGCAGTTTTCAGGGACTAGCCAAAAACATTCAGTACTTC. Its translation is CASSFQGLAKNIQYF.

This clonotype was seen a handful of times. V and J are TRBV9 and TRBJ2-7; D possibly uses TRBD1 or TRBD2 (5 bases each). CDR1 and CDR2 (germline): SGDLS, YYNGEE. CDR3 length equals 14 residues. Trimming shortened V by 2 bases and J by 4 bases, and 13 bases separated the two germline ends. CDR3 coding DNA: TGTGCCAGCAGCGTCGGGGACGAAGGATACGAGCAGTACTTC. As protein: CASSVGDEGYEQYF.

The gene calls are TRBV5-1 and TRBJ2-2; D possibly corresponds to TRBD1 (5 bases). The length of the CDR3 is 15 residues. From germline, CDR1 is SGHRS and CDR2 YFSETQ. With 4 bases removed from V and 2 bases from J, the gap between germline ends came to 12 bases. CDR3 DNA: TGCGCCAGCAGCGCGAACAGGCCAAACACCGGGGAGCTGTTTTTT. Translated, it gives CASSANRPNTGELFF.

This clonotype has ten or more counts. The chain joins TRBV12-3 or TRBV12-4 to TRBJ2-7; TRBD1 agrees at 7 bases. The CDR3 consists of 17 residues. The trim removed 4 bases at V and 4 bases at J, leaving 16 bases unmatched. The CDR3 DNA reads TGTGCCAGCAGTTCCGCCCGGGACAGCTTATTTCTTTACGAGCAGTACTTC. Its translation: CASSSARDSLFLYEQYF.

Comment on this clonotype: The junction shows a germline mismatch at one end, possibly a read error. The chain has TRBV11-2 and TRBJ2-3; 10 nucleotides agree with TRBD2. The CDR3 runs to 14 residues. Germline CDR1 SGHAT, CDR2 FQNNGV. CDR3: CASSLELAGVLKSF. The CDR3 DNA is TGTGCCAGCAGCTTAGAGCTAGCGGGAGTACTCAAGAGTTTT.

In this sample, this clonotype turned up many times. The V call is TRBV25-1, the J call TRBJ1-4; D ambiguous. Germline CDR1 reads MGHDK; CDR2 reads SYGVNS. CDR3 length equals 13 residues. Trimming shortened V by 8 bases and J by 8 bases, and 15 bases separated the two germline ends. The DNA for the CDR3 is TGTGCCAGCCGGAACCAGAGAAACGAAAAACTGTTTTTT. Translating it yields CASRNQRNEKLFF.

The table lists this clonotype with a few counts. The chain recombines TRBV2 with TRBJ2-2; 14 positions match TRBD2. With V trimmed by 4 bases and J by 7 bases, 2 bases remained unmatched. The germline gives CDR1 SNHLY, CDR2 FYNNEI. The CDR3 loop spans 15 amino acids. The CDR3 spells CASSGLAGGIGELFF. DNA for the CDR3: TGTGCCAGCAGTGGACTAGCGGGAGGGATCGGGGAGCTGTTTTTT.

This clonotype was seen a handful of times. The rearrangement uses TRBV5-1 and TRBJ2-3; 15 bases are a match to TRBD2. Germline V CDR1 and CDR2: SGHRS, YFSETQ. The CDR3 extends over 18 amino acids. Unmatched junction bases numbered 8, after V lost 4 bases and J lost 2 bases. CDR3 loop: CASSGGTSGGTFTDTQYF. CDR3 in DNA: TGCGCCAGCAGCGGAGGGACTAGCGGGGGGACTTTCACAGATACGCAGTATTTT.

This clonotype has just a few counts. Here the CDR3 reads CASSFRRVGGGTGELFF. The CDR3 DNA sequence: TGTGCCAGTAGTTTTCGTCGGGTGGGCGGAGGCACCGGGGAGCTGTTTTTT. The genes are TRBV19 and TRBJ2-2; a weak D match, TRBD2 (5 bases). V was trimmed by 5 bases and J by 4 bases, leaving 20 bases between them. The CDR3 contains 17 residues. Looked up from germline, CDR1 is LNHDA and CDR2 is SQIVND (reference sequence).

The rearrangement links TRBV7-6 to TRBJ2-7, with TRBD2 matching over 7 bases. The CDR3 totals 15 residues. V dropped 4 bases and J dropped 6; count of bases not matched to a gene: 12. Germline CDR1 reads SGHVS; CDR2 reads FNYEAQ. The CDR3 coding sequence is TGTGCCAGCAGCTCCAGACTAGCCCCCGAGAGCGAGCAGTACTTC. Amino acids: CASSSRLAPESEQYF.

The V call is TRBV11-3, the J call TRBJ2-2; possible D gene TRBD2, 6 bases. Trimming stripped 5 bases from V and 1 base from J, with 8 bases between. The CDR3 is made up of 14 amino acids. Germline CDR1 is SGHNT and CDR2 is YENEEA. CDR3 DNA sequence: TGTGCCAGCAGCCCGCGGGGGAACACCGGGGAGCTGTTTTTT. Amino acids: CASSPRGNTGELFF.

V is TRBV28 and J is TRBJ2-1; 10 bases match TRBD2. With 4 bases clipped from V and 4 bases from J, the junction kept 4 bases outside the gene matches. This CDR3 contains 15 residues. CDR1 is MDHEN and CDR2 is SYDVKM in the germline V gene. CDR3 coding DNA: TGTGCCAGCAGTTCTCCTAGCGGGGGATACAATGAGCAGTTCTTC. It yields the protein CASSSPSGGYNEQFF. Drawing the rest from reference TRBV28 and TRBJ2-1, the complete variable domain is DVKVTQSSRYLVKRTGEKVFLECVQDMDHENMFWYRQDPGLGLRLIYFSYDVKMKEKGDIPEGYSVSREKKERFSLILESASTNQTSMYLCASSSPSGGYNEQFFGPGTRLTVL.

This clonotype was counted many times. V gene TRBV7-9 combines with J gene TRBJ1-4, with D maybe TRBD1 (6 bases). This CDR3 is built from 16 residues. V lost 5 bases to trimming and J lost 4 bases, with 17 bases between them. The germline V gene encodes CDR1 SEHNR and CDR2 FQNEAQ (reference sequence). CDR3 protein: CASSAQGGLYNEKLFF. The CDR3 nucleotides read TGTGCCAGCAGCGCCCAAGGGGGACTCTATAATGAAAAACTGTTTTTT.

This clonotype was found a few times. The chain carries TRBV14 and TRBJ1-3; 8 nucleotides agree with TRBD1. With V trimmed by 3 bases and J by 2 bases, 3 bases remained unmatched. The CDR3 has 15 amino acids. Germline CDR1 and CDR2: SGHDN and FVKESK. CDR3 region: CASSHRTGTGNTIYF. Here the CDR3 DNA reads TGTGCCAGCAGCCATCGGACAGGGACTGGAAACACCATATATTTT.

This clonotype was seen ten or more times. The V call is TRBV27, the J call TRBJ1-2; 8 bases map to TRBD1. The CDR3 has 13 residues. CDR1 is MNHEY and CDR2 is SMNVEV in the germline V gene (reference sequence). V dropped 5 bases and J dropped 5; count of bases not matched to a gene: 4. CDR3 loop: CASSPTGGYGYTF. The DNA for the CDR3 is TGTGCCAGCAGTCCTACAGGGGGGTATGGCTACACCTTC.

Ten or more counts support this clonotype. DNA for the CDR3: TGTGCCAGCAGTTTGCACAGGGTCCAAGCGAACACTGAAGCTTTCTTT. As protein: CASSLHRVQANTEAFF. This chain links TRBV2 with TRBJ1-1, with a weak D call TRBD1 (6 bases). The CDR3 is 16 residues long. V was trimmed by 5 bases and J by 1 base, leaving 17 bases between them. CDR1 SNHLY and CDR2 FYNNEI come from the germline V gene. Based on the CDR3 plus reference TRBV2 and TRBJ1-1, the full variable domain is EPEVTQTPSHQVTQMGQEVILRCVPISNHLYFYWYRQILGQKVEFLVSFYNNEISEKSEIFDDQFSVERPDGSNFTLKIRSTKLEDSAMYFCASSLHRVQANTEAFFGQGTRLTVV.

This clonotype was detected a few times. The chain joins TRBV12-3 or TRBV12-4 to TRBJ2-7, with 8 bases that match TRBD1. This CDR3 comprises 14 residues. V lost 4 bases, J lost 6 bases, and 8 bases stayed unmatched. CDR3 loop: CASSSTGGGGEQYF. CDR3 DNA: TGTGCCAGCAGTTCCACAGGGGGAGGCGGCGAGCAGTACTTC.

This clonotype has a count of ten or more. CDR3 amino acids: CACKSGQGEGTEAFF. In DNA form, the CDR3 reads TGTGCCTGCAAGTCGGGACAGGGGGAGGGCACTGAAGCTTTCTTT. This chain uses TRBV30 with TRBJ1-1, with 11 bases fitting TRBD1. Germline V gene lookup returns CDR1 GTSNPN and CDR2 SVGIG (reference sequence). The V gene end was trimmed by 6 bases and the J gene end by 4 bases; junction bases not matched to a gene: 10. This CDR3 is 15 amino acids long.

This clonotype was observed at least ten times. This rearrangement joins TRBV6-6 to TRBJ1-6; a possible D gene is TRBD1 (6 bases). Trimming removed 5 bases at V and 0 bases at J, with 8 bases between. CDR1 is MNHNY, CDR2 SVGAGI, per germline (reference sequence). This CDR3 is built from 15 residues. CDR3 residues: CASSDRSSYNSPLHF. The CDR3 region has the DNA TGTGCCAGCAGTGACAGGAGCTCCTATAATTCACCCCTCCACTTT.